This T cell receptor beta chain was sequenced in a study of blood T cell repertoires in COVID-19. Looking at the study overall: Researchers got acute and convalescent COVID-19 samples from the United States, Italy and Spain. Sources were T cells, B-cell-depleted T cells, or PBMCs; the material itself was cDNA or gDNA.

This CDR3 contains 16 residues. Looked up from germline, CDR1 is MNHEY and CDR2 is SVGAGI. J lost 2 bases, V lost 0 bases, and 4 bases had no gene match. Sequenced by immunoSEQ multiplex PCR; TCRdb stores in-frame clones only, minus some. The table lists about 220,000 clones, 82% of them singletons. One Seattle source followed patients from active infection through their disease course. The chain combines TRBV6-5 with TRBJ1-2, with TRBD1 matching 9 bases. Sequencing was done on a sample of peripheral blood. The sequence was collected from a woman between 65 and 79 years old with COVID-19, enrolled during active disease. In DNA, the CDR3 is TGTGCCAGCAGTTACTCTATAGGGACAGGGAACTATGGCTACACCTTC. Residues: CASSYSIGTGNYGYTF.